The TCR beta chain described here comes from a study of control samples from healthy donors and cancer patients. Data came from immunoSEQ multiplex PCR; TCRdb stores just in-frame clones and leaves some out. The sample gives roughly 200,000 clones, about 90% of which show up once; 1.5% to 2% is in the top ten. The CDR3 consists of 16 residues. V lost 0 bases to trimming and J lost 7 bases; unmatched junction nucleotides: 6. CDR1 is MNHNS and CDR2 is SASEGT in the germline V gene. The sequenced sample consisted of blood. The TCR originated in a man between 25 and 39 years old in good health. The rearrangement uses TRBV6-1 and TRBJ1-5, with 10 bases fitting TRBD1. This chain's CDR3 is CASSEAGTGVGQPQHF. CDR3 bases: TGTGCCAGCAGTGAAGCCGGGACAGGGGTAGGCCAGCCCCAGCATTTT.